Given below is one TCR beta chain in context. The source of the sample is a study of shared T cell receptors in the human thymus. Germline values: CDR1 DFQATT, CDR2 SNEGSKA (reference sequence). V lost 4 bases and J 10 bases, leaving 12 bases between the germline ends. The CDR3 covers 11 residues. Using immunoSEQ multiplex PCR, the repertoire was profiled, and TCRdb retains in-frame clones only, with some absent. The sample lists 550,000 to 800,000 clones; 80% to 90% were seen once. A further study also used this sample, focusing on human thymus T cells. That investigation notes: In corrective heart surgery, resections were taken, and these provided the thymus tissue. Highly overlapping thymic repertoires in unrelated individuals were reported by related research.

The TCR originated in a girl less than two years old with a congenital heart defect. Sequencing was carried out using thymocytes. The chain joins TRBV20-1 to TRBJ2-3; D unresolved. The CDR3 nucleotides are TGCAGTGCTAAACTATTAAAGGCGCAGTATTTT. Protein: CSAKLLKAQYF.